What follows describes a single TCR beta chain. Antigen specificity is unknown. The data were obtained in a study of graft-versus-host responses after intestinal transplantation. Study details: All recipients were given anti-thymocyte globulin induction, and tacrolimus and steroids were then administered for three to four years.

The study's findings and limits: Recipient marrow showed GvH clones, some seen first in ileum or blood.

After removal of 4 bases from V and 8 bases from J, the junction contained 8 bases not matched to a gene. This CDR3 comprises 15 residues. CDR1 and CDR2 (germline): MNHEY, SVGAGI. Only in-frame clones appear in the TCRdb table, and some are missing; sequencing was by immunoSEQ multiplex PCR. The sample has approximately 82,000 clones, around 91% seen once. This sequence was found in a human donor who received an intestinal transplant. This chain uses TRBV6-5 with TRBJ1-4, with 9 bases lining up with TRBD1. Sequences were derived from unstimulated CD4+ T cells sorted from spleen or lymph node cells, sampled before intestinal transplant. In DNA form, the CDR3 reads TGTGCCAGCAGTTCCCCGGGACAGGGTCAGGAAAAACTGTTTTTT. Its translation is CASSSPGQGQEKLFF.